Shown below are 19 T cell receptor beta chains from a single sample sequenced in a study of chemoradiotherapy in HPV16-positive cancers (dated by TCRdb to 2022 to 2024). Libraries were prepared through the immunoSEQ multiplex PCR assay. TCRdb mirrors the immuneACCESS table, restricted to in-frame sequences. Some clones are absent from its copies; in checked studies, under half trace to an unresolved V gene, and the reason for the others is unknown. A total of around 15,000 clones appear in this sample, 70% to 90% of them only once. The ten most abundant clones make up 3.5% to 4% of the sample. Here the sequenced sample was blood, taken from a patient who underwent chemoradiotherapy. The receptor set was obtained from a human donor with HPV-associated anogenital cancer.

This clone occurred once. V and J are TRBV15 and TRBJ2-3; D tentatively fits TRBD1 or TRBD2 (7 bases each). The germline V and J ends were trimmed by 9 bases and 6 bases, with 13 bases remaining between them. Germline values: CDR1 LNHNV, CDR2 YYDKDF (reference sequence). The CDR3 covers 12 residues. CDR3 nucleotides: TGTGCCACTCGACAGGGAGGGGATACGCAGTATTTT. It translates to CATRQGGDTQYF.

The chain joins TRBV4-2 to TRBJ2-5; a weak D match, TRBD2 (7 bases). CDR1 and CDR2 from the germline V gene are LGHNA and YNFKEQ. V dropped 3 bases and J dropped 5 bases, with 16 bases sitting between them. This CDR3 is 15 amino acids long. Written as DNA, the CDR3 is TGTGCCAGCAGCCACGAGGGGGGGGGCAAGGAGACCCAGTACTTC. Amino acid sequence: CASSHEGGGKETQYF.

The gene calls are TRBV27 and TRBJ1-4; weak D call: TRBD1 (6 bases). The germline V gene has CDR1 MNHEY and CDR2 SMNVEV (reference sequence). This CDR3 has 14 amino acids. Trimming removed 6 bases at V and 7 bases at J, with 15 bases between. In nucleotides, the CDR3 is TGTGCCAGCAGGTACAGGGAAACGGGTGAAAAACTGTTTTTT. Translation gives CASRYRETGEKLFF.

The chain couples TRBV27 to TRBJ1-2; weak D call: TRBD1 (5 bases). The CDR3 spans 15 residues. CDR1 is MNHEY, CDR2 SMNVEV, per germline (reference sequence). The V end lost 0 bases, the J end lost 4 bases, and 12 bases lay between the germline ends. For the CDR3, the DNA is TGTGCCAGCAGTTTATCGGGGCAGGGCGGCTATGGCTACACCTTC. Its protein is CASSLSGQGGYGYTF.

The V call is TRBV7-2, the J call TRBJ1-5; D remains ambiguous. The CDR3 extends over 15 amino acids. Germline V gene lookup returns CDR1 SGHTA and CDR2 FQGNSA. Between the trimmed V and J ends, which lost 3 bases and 1 base, there was a span of 10 bases. CDR3 sequence (DNA): TGTGCCAGCAGCTTGGTGGACGGAAGCAATCAGCCCCAGCATTTT. It encodes CASSLVDGSNQPQHF.

J is TRBJ2-5 and V is TRBV28, with D possibly TRBD2 on 6 matching bases. Trimming left V 3 bases short and J 5 bases short, with 10 bases between. The V gene's germline CDR1 is MDHEN and CDR2 SYDVKM. CDR3 length: 13 residues. CDR3 in DNA: TGTGCCAGCAGTTTCGCAGGGAGGGAGACCCAGTACTTC. It is translated as CASSFAGRETQYF. The full variable domain, rest sourced from reference TRBV28 and TRBJ2-5, is DVKVTQSSRYLVKRTGEKVFLECVQDMDHENMFWYRQDPGLGLRLIYFSYDVKMKEKGDIPEGYSVSREKKERFSLILESASTNQTSMYLCASSFAGRETQYFGPGTRLLVL.

V is TRBV13 and J is TRBJ2-3; no definite D call. CDR1 is PRHDT and CDR2 is FYEKMQ in the germline V gene (reference sequence). Trimming left V 1 base short and J 8 bases short, with 4 bases between. The CDR3 covers 11 residues. The CDR3 loop reads CASSLAGTQYF. The CDR3 DNA reads TGTGCCAGCAGCTTAGCTGGTACGCAGTATTTT.

This sequence joins TRBV19 and TRBJ2-5; no clear D gene. The CDR3 length is 13 residues. V lost 3 bases, J lost 3 bases, and 8 bases lay in between. Looked up from germline, CDR1 is LNHDA and CDR2 is SQIVND (reference sequence). The CDR3 nucleotides read TGTGCCAGTAGTATGGGCCCTGAAGAGACCCAGTACTTC. This encodes CASSMGPEETQYF.

This chain joins TRBV4-1 and TRBJ1-6; tentatively, D is TRBD1 (5 bases). Germline-derived CDR1 and CDR2 are MGHRA and YSYEKL. V was shortened by 0 bases and J by 10 bases, with 13 bases between the two germline ends. The CDR3 has 15 residues. CDR3 loop: CASSQDRRGGSPLHF. The CDR3 DNA reads TGCGCCAGCAGCCAAGATCGGAGGGGCGGATCACCCCTCCACTTT.

This sequence joins TRBV28 and TRBJ2-1; 9 positions agree with TRBD1. V shed 4 bases, J shed 8 bases, and the junction held 9 bases outside the gene matches. CDR3 size: 15 residues. Germline CDR1 and CDR2: MDHEN and SYDVKM. CDR3 loop: CASSSPGTGNDEQFF. The CDR3 coding sequence is TGTGCCAGCAGTTCCCCCGGGACAGGGAATGATGAGCAGTTCTTC.

The chain joins TRBV5-6 to TRBJ2-1; TRBD2 agrees at 8 bases. Losses at the gene ends were 1 base for V and 9 bases for J; bases not matched to a gene: 6. CDR1 and CDR2 (germline): SGHDT, YYEEEE. The CDR3 covers 14 residues. CDR3 nucleotides: TGTGCCAGCAGCTTGTATAGCGGGATGACTGAGCAGTTCTTC. Protein: CASSLYSGMTEQFF.

The chain employs TRBV27 and TRBJ1-2; 7 bases fit TRBD1. The junction had 4 bases not matched to a gene; V was cut back by 7 bases and J by 5 bases. This CDR3 is built from 12 residues. The germline V gene encodes CDR1 MNHEY and CDR2 SMNVEV (reference sequence). The CDR3 loop is CASTGGGYGYTF. The CDR3, as DNA: TGTGCCAGCACAGGGGGTGGGTATGGCTACACCTTC.

The V gene is TRBV10-2, the J gene TRBJ2-7, with 7 positions matching TRBD1. The V gene end was trimmed by 6 bases and the J gene end by 6 bases; junction bases not matched to a gene: 5. Germline CDR1 is WSHSY and CDR2 is SAAADI. The CDR3 is made up of 12 amino acids. The CDR3: CASSATGFEQYF. Written as DNA, the CDR3 is TGCGCCAGCAGCGCGACAGGGTTCGAGCAGTACTTC.

The chain carries TRBV6-1 and TRBJ2-2; TRBD1 matches 7 bases. CDR3 size: 13 residues. The ends lost 6 bases at V and 6 bases at J; junction bases unmatched: 4. Germline V CDR1 and CDR2: MNHNS, SASEGT. The CDR3 bases are TGTGCCAGCAGCAAAGACAGGGCCGGGGAGCTGTTTTTT. It translates to CASSKDRAGELFF.

The V call is TRBV4-2, the J call TRBJ2-3, with 12 positions matching TRBD2. CDR3 length: 17 amino acids. The germline gives CDR1 LGHNA, CDR2 YNFKEQ. V gave up 0 bases and J gave up 5 bases; unmatched junction bases: 6. This CDR3 reads CASSQDWLAGGQDTQYF. Here the CDR3 DNA reads TGTGCCAGCAGCCAAGATTGGCTAGCGGGGGGGCAAGATACGCAGTATTTT.

Here the CDR3 reads CASSISGSRGYNSPLHF. The CDR3, as DNA: TGTGCCAGTAGTATTTCAGGCTCCCGGGGATATAATTCACCCCTCCACTTT. The chain employs TRBV19 and TRBJ1-6, with D unresolved. The CDR3 loop spans 17 amino acids. V was shortened by 3 bases and J by 4 bases, with 16 bases between the two germline ends. CDR1 is LNHDA, CDR2 SQIVND, per germline (reference sequence).

V gene TRBV7-2 combines with J gene TRBJ2-3; possibly TRBD1 for D (5 bases). The germline gives CDR1 SGHTA, CDR2 FQGNSA. The CDR3 runs to 16 residues. V was clipped by 2 bases and J by 5 bases, with 17 bases between them. The CDR3: CASSLNRGIVRDTQYF. Written as DNA, the CDR3 is TGTGCCAGCAGCTTAAATAGGGGAATAGTCAGAGATACGCAGTATTTT.

The genes are TRBV30 and TRBJ1-1; D ambiguous. The CDR3 is 12 residues long. The V gene lost 0 bases and the J gene lost 3 bases, with 5 bases spanning the gap. Per germline, CDR1 GTSNPN and CDR2 SVGIG (reference sequence). CDR3 protein: CAWSVTYTEAFF. CDR3 bases: TGTGCCTGGAGTGTCACCTACACTGAAGCTTTCTTT.

The J gene is TRBJ1-1, the V gene TRBV7-9; D unclear. CDR3 length: 14 residues. Germline lookup yields CDR1 SEHNR and CDR2 FQNEAQ (reference sequence). Trimming shortened V by 1 base and J by 8 bases, and 14 bases separated the two germline ends. The CDR3 DNA sequence: TGTGCCAGCAGCTTAGATTCCCAGATACTAGAAGCTTTCTTT. Translation: CASSLDSQILEAFF.